The 12 T cell receptor beta chains listed next were all sequenced from one sample in a study of control samples from healthy donors and cancer patients (dated by TCRdb to the early 2020s). Library creation used the immunoSEQ multiplex PCR assay. Not all clones reach the TCRdb copy of this immuneACCESS table, which keeps in-frame sequences only. Checked studies attribute under half of the gap to unresolved V genes and leave the rest unexplained. In this sample the table shows about 160,000 clones, roughly 94% of which occur a single time. The top ten clones comprise around 13% of the sample. The sequenced sample was PBMCs. These receptors came from a man aged 55-75 years with colorectal cancer.

The chain couples TRBV7-2 to TRBJ1-2; no clear D. CDR3 length: 14 residues. Germline CDR1 SGHTA, CDR2 FQGNSA. V was pared by 5 bases and J by 4 bases, with 14 bases between. The CDR3 sequence is CASSRSGASYGYTF. CDR3 nucleotides: TGTGCCAGCAGCCGGAGTGGTGCCTCCTATGGCTACACCTTC.

V and J are TRBV9 and TRBJ1-6; D is unclear. CDR1 is SGDLS and CDR2 is YYNGEE in the germline V gene. The length of the CDR3 is 14 residues. V was pared by 0 bases and J by 11 bases, with 12 bases between. This CDR3 reads CASSVEEGGTPLHF. The CDR3 DNA reads as TGTGCCAGCAGCGTAGAGGAGGGCGGAACACCCCTCCACTTT.

This clone was seen a few times. The chain uses TRBV5-8 and TRBJ1-2; D unresolved. The germline V and J ends were trimmed by 0 bases and 6 bases, with 9 bases remaining between them. This CDR3 spans 13 amino acids. Germline V CDR1 and CDR2: SGHTS, YDEGEE. CDR3: CASSLVGVNGYTF. For the CDR3, the DNA is TGTGCCAGCAGCTTGGTCGGGGTCAATGGCTACACCTTC.

The chain carries TRBV19 and TRBJ1-5; possibly TRBD1 for D (6 bases). V was clipped by 3 bases and J by 0 bases, with 12 bases between them. CDR1 is LNHDA, CDR2 SQIVND, per germline (reference sequence). This CDR3 is built from 16 residues. DNA for the CDR3: TGTGCCAGTAGTATGTCAGGGGTGACTAGCAATCAGCCCCAGCATTTT. This sequence encodes CASSMSGVTSNQPQHF.

CDR3 in DNA: TGTGCCAGCAGTTACAGCCCTTCCTACGAGCAGTACTTC. Amino acids: CASSYSPSYEQYF. The gene calls are TRBV6-5 and TRBJ2-7; D call uncertain. V was cut by 2 bases and J by 1 base, with 6 bases left in between. The CDR3 is made up of 13 amino acids. Germline lookup yields CDR1 MNHEY and CDR2 SVGAGI.

J is TRBJ2-2 and V is TRBV9; tentatively, D is TRBD1 (5 bases). V was cut by 0 bases and J by 5 bases, with 5 bases left in between. The CDR3 contains 13 residues. CDR1 is SGDLS, CDR2 YYNGEE, per germline. This CDR3 is CASSVEGTGELFF. The CDR3 nucleotides read TGTGCCAGCAGCGTAGAGGGGACCGGGGAGCTGTTTTTT.

The count of this clone is one. The V call is TRBV24-1, the J call TRBJ1-4, with 7 bases identical to TRBD1. V trimming: 10 bases; J trimming: 8 bases; junction bases outside the gene matches: 9. The CDR3 consists of 13 residues. CDR1 is KGHDR, CDR2 SFDVKD, per germline. The CDR3 reads CATMRDSSEKLFF. CDR3 bases: TGTGCCACTATGAGGGACAGCTCCGAAAAACTGTTTTTT.

The genes are TRBV4-3 and TRBJ1-6; D remains ambiguous. V was pared by 0 bases and J by 8 bases, with 11 bases between. Germline lookup yields CDR1 LGHNA and CDR2 YSLEER. The CDR3 consists of 15 residues. The CDR3 coding sequence is TGCGCCAGCAGCCAAGATCTGAGCGGGGATTCACCCCTCCACTTT. Encoded protein: CASSQDLSGDSPLHF.

This clone showed up just once. The chain has TRBV5-1 and TRBJ2-7; no definite D call. Germline CDR1 and CDR2: SGHRS and YFSETQ. The length of the CDR3 is 13 residues. Trimming stripped 5 bases from V and 4 bases from J, with 13 bases between. CDR3 coding DNA: TGCGCCAGCAGTATGACAAGGGCTTACGAGCAGTACTTC. Amino acids: CASSMTRAYEQYF.

The V gene is TRBV6-2 or TRBV6-3, the J gene TRBJ1-6; no clear D gene. Trimming shortened V by 0 bases and J by 6 bases, and 12 bases separated the two germline ends. The CDR3 is 16 amino acids. Per the germline V gene, CDR1 is MNHEY and CDR2 is SVGEGT. The CDR3: CASSYSRAKTNSPLHF. DNA of the CDR3: TGTGCCAGCAGTTACTCGAGAGCGAAGACTAATTCACCCCTCCACTTT.

The chain employs TRBV11-3 and TRBJ2-1, with a weak D call TRBD1 (7 bases). The CDR3 totals 15 residues. From germline, CDR1 is SGHNT and CDR2 YENEEA. The V end was cut by 1 base, the J end by 3 bases, with 10 bases between. In DNA form, the CDR3 reads TGTGCCAGCAGCTTAGGCCAGGGGGGCTACAATGAGCAGTTCTTC. Its protein is CASSLGQGGYNEQFF.

The rearrangement links TRBV5-6 to TRBJ2-5; TRBD2 aligns across 8 bases. The CDR3 totals 13 residues. Germline CDR1 and CDR2: SGHDT and YYEEEE. With V trimmed by 6 bases and J by 6 bases, 7 bases remained unmatched. The CDR3 region is CASILGLAKTQYF. The CDR3 region has the DNA TGTGCCAGCATTCTAGGACTAGCCAAGACCCAGTACTTC.